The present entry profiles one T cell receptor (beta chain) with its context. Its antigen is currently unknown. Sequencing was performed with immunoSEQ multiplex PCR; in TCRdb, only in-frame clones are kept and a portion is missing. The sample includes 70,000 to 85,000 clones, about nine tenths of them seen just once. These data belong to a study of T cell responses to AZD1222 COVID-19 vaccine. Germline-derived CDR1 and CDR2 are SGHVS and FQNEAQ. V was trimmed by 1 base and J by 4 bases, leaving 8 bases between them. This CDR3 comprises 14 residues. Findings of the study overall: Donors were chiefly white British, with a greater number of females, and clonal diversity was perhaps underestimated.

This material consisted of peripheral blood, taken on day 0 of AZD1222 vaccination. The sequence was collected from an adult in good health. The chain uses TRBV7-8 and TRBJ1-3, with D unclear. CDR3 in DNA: TGTGCCAGCAGCTTAGGCCTAAGGGGAAACACCATATATTTT. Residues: CASSLGLRGNTIYF.